This T cell receptor (beta chain) is drawn from a study of blood T cell repertoires in COVID-19. Study in general: In each case, the material was cDNA or gDNA derived from T cells, B-cell-depleted T cells, or PBMCs.

Original processing notes: Nucleated cell number was recorded as an estimate derived from reference gene primer amplification. The table came from immunoSEQ multiplex PCR; TCRdb's copy has only in-frame clones and leaves some out. V and J calls and clone size are as listed in that table; D and trimming were resolved from the DNA. The table includes some 100,000 clones, 75% to 90% detected once. Trimming left V 3 bases short and J 5 bases short, with 9 bases between. The germline CDR1 and CDR2 sequences are SGHRS and YFSETQ. The CDR3 is made up of 13 amino acids. The receptor comes from an older woman with acute or convalescent COVID-19. The chain couples TRBV5-1 to TRBJ2-1, with no clear D. The specimen sequenced was peripheral blood. DNA of the CDR3: TGCGCCAGCAGCTGGCCCCTGGACAATGAGCAGTTCTTC. Encoded protein: CASSWPLDNEQFF.